This T cell receptor (beta chain) was documented in a study of T cells in Graves' hyperthyroidism and ophthalmopathy (dated by TCRdb to the late 2010s). Some background on the complete study: Peripheral blood samples were taken at initial diagnosis, before any treatment was given. Following sampling, methimazole starting at 30 mg daily was given to hyperthyroidism patients, and high-dose intravenous methylprednisolone was given to ophthalmopathy patients. The study also compared thyroid tissue and blood T-cell repertoires from over 5 Graves' hyperthyroidism patients. A discovery cohort of roughly 100 patients, roughly 45 with Graves' ophthalmopathy and more than 55 with stable Graves' hyperthyroidism, was used to find distinguishing TCR V-J signatures. The paper reports TCR Vbeta CDR3 sequencing of over 120 peripheral blood samples: fewer than 50 ophthalmopathy, 70 to 85 hyperthyroidism and about 17 progressor patients. Prospective prediction of ophthalmopathy was tested in an independent validation cohort of some 19 hyperthyroidism patients and approximately 17 patients who later progressed to ophthalmopathy. The approximately 100 discovery patients were randomly divided into training and test sets at a 7:3 ratio.

Amplification of TCR beta CDR3 regions was carried out from RNA transcripts. The first round of RT-PCR for the TCR CDR3 was performed with the HTBI primer set and the Qiagen OneStep RT-PCR kit. Libraries were constructed in a second round of multiplex PCR, after which size selection and purification were performed. Libraries were sequenced paired-end with 100 bp reads on an Illumina HiSeq2000. For the original study's pipeline: SOAPnuke was used to process the raw data, with reads discarded if the reads contained adapters or uncalled bases, had a mean Phred below 15, or lacked an exact constant-primer or identifier match. High-quality paired reads were merged with COPE v1.2.5, and unique nucleotide sequences were defined as clonotypes. MiTCR v1.1 was used to align clonotypes to the IMGT TRBV, TRBD and TRBJ reference segments. Only V-J combinations with frequency above 0.0001, covering approximately 99% of repertoires, were analysed. A TCS score was defined as the ratio between F50 (clonal expansion) and ExV (chaos), using BLOSUM62-based TCRdist between CDR3 peptides within each V-J. Welch's t-statistics and random forest reduced fewer than 600 V-J features to roughly 13, which were used in a naive Bayes classifier (R e1071). Thyroid-blood repertoire similarity was quantified with the Morisita-Horn index. TCRdb reworked the public reads: Q25 trimming with fastp, MiXCR clone assembly, productive beta chains retained. Each entry is one CDR3 protein sequence, shown with its most common DNA and genes. These V and J calls are TCRdb output, not the study's own analysis. In this sample the table shows approximately 870,000 distinct CDR3 sequences, about two fifths of which occur a single time. The ten largest clonotypes hold 8.9% of the sample.

This clonotype appeared a single time. No antigen is known for it. This clone may be a read error of a much larger clone one base away. Graves' hyperthyroidism was defined as stable when no progression to ophthalmopathy occurred over 18 months of follow-up. Hyperthyroidism patients were newly diagnosed, with disease duration under 2 months, and aged 18 to 65 years. The study excluded patients with uncontrolled infections, other autoimmune diseases, pregnancy or lactation. Diagnoses relied on clinical symptoms, serum thyroxine and TRAb, thyroid ultrasound and orbital computed tomography. Ficoll-Paque density gradient centrifugation was used to isolate PBMCs from about 9 ml of fresh peripheral blood. Total RNA was extracted using Trizol reagent, and RNA quality was assessed on an Agilent 2100 Bioanalyzer. What the research found in general, with its limitations: Most expanded thyroid clonotypes (frequency above 0.001) were also detected in blood, suggesting blood repertoires may reflect thyroid immune responses. A model built on a 13 V-J signature distinguished ophthalmopathy from stable hyperthyroidism, reaching 85% to 90% sensitivity and around 81% specificity in cross-validation and 80%/75% in testing. Sample size was not statistically predetermined, and blinding of investigators to group allocation was not performed. In validation, the model predicted progression to ophthalmopathy a median of roughly 6.5 months before onset, with 70% to 71% sensitivity and about 75% specificity.

The sample was blood. The source is a young man with Graves' hyperthyroidism.

The bases read TGTGCCAGCAGCTTACAGGGGTGTAGCAATCAGCCCCAGCATTTT. Translation gives CASSLQGCSNQPQHF. This chain is built from TRBV7-2 and TRBJ1-5; tentative D gene TRBD1, with 6 bases matching. CDR1 and CDR2 were assigned from the germline V gene as SGHTA and FQGNSA. The junction shows trimming of 2 bases on V and 0 bases on J, plus 8 bases between the germline ends. Including cysteine and phenylalanine, the CDR3 has 15 amino acids. Just the 45-base CDR3 DNA is kept, in frame starting at base 1.